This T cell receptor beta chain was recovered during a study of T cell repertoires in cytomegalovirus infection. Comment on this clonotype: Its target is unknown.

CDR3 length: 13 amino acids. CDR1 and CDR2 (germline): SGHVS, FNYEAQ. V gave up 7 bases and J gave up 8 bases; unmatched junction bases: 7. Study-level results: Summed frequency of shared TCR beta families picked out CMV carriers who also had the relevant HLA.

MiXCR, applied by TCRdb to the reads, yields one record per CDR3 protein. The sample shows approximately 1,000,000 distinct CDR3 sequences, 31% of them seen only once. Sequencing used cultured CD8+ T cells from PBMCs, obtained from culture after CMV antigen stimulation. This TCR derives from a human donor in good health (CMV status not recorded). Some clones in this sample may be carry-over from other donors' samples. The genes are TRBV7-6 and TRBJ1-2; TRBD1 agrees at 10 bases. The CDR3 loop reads CASIQGTGDGYTF. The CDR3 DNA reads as TGTGCCAGCATCCAAGGGACAGGGGACGGCTACACCTTC.